Sequencing of this T cell receptor (beta chain) was carried out in a study of CD8 T cells in Susac syndrome. After extraction with the RNeasy kit, roughly 0.45 to 1 ug of the RNA was reverse transcribed using random hexamers. TCRdb re-called the immunoSEQ multiplex PCR reads through MiXCR, storing one row per CDR3 protein. The table has about 200,000 distinct CDR3 sequences, roughly 94% seen once; the top ten hold approximately 0.08%. The CDR3 totals 15 residues. Germline V gene data show CDR1 as DFQATT and CDR2 as SNEGSKA (reference sequence). Trimming took 3 bases from V and 4 from J, leaving 18 bases between them. Points on this clonotype: Its target is unknown.

Multiple sclerosis controls were treatment-naive patients with stable or active relapsing-remitting disease. Study conclusions and caveats: A relatively small number of individuals underwent TCR sequencing and HLA analysis.

This TCR was sampled from a human donor with multiple sclerosis. This sequence joins TRBV20-1 and TRBJ1-1; no clear D. The specimen sequenced was CD4+ T cells from PBMCs. CDR3 residues: CSASDIRLGSTEAFF. CDR3 nucleotide sequence: TGCAGTGCTAGTGATATAAGGTTAGGGAGCACTGAAGCTTTCTTT.